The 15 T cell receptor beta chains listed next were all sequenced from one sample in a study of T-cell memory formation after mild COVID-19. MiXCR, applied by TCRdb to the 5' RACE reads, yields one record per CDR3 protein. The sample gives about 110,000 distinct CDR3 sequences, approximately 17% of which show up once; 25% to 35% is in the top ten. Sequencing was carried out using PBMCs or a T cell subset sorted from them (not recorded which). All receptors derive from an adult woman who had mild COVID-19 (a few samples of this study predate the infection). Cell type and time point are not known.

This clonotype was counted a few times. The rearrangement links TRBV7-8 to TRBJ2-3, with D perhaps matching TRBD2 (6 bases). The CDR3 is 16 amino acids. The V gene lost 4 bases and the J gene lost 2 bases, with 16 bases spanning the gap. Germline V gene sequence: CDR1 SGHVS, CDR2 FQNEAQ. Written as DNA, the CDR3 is TGTGCCAGCAGCTCATTAGCGGACCCAGACACAGATACGCAGTATTTT. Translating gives CASSSLADPDTDTQYF. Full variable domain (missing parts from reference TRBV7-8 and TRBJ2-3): GAGVSQSPRYKVAKRGQDVALRCDPISGHVSLFWYQQALGQGPEFLTYFQNEAQLDKSGLPSDRFFAERPEGSVSTLKIQRTQQEDSAVYLCASSSLADPDTDTQYFGPGTRLTVL.

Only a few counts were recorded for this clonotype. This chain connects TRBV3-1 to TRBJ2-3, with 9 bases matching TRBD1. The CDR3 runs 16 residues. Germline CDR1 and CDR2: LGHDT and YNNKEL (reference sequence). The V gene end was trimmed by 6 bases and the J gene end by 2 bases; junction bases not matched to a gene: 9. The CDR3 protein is CASRLLTGGTTDTQYF. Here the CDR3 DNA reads TGTGCCAGCAGACTCCTGACAGGGGGGACCACAGATACGCAGTATTTT.

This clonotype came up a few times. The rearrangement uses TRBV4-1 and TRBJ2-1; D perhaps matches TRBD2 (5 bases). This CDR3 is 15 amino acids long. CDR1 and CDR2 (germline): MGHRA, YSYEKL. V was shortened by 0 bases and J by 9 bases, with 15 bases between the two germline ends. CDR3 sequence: CASSQEDGLSGEQFF. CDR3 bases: TGCGCCAGCAGCCAAGAAGATGGGCTAAGCGGTGAGCAGTTCTTC.

CDR3 sequence reads: CASSLYETSGGPGDEQFF. Here the CDR3 DNA reads TGCGCCAGCAGCTTGTACGAGACTAGCGGGGGGCCCGGGGATGAGCAGTTCTTC. The V gene is TRBV5-1, the J gene TRBJ2-1; 13 bases are a match to TRBD2. The germline CDR1 and CDR2 sequences are SGHRS and YFSETQ. Trimming took 1 base from V and 8 from J; bases not matched to a gene: 12. The CDR3 covers 18 residues.

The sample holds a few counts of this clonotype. The CDR3 loop is CASSLIGANVLTF. CDR3 sequence (DNA): TGCGCCAGCAGCTTGATTGGGGCCAACGTCCTGACTTTC. This rearrangement joins TRBV5-1 to TRBJ2-6; D is uncertain. The CDR3 spans 13 residues. Germline loops: CDR1 SGHRS, CDR2 YFSETQ. Trimming removed 1 base from V and 3 bases from J, with 2 bases in between.

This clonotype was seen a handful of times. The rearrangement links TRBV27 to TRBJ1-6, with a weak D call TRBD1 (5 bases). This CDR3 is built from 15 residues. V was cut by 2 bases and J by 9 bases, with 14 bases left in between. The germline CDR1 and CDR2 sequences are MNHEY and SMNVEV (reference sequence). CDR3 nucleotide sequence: TGTGCCAGCAGTTTAGATGGGGGTCCCTTTTCACCCCTCCACTTT. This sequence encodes CASSLDGGPFSPLHF.

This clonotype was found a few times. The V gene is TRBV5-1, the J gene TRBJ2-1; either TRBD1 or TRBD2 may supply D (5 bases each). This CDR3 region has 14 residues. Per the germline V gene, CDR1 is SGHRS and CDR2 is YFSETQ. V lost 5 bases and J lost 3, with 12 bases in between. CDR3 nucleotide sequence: TGCGCCAGCAGTTCTGGGACCGACTACAATGAGCAGTTCTTC. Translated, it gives CASSSGTDYNEQFF.

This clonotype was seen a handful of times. The CDR3 coding sequence is TGTGCCAGCAAAAACAGGGACCCTCTCACAGATACGCAGTATTTT. Protein: CASKNRDPLTDTQYF. The chain recombines TRBV11-3 with TRBJ2-3, with D maybe TRBD1 (6 bases). CDR1 and CDR2 from the germline V gene are SGHNT and YENEEA. V lost 7 bases to trimming and J lost 2 bases, with 16 bases between them. The CDR3 runs to 15 residues.

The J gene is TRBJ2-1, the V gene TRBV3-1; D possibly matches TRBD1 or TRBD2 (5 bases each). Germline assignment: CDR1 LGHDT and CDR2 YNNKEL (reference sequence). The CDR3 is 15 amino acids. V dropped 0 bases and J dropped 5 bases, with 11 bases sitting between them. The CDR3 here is CASSQDRGYHNEQFF. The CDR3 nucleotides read TGTGCCAGCAGCCAAGATCGGGGCTACCACAATGAGCAGTTCTTC.

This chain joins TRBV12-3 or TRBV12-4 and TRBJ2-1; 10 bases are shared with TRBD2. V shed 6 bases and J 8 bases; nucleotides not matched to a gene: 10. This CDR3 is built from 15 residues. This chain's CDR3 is CASSYGTSVRDEQFF. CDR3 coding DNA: TGTGCCAGCAGCTATGGGACTAGCGTTAGAGATGAGCAGTTCTTC.

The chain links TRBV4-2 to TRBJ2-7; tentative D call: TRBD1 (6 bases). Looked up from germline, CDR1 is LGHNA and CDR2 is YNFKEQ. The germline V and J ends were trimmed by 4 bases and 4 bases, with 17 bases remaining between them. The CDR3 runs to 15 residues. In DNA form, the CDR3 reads TGTGCCAGCAGCCCCACTCCGGGACAAGGATACGAGCAGTACTTC. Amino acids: CASSPTPGQGYEQYF.

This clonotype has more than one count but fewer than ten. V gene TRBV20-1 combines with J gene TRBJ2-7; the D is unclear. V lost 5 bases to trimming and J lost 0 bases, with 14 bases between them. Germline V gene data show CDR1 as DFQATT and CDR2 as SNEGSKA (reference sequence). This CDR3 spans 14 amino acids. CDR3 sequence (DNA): TGCAGTGCTGTCGTTCCCCGAAGCTCCTACGAGCAGTACTTC. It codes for CSAVVPRSSYEQYF.

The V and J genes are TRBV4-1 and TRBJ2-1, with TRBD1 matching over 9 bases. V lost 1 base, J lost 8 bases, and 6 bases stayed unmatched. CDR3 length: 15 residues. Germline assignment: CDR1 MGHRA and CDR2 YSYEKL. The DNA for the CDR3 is TGCGCCAGCAGCCAAGGGGGGACAGGGAGGGATGAGCAGTTCTTC. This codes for CASSQGGTGRDEQFF.

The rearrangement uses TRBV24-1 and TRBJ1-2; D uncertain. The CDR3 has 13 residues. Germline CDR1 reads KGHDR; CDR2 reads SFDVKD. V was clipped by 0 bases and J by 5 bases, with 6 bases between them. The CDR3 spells CATSDLSGYGYTF. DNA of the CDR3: TGTGCCACCAGTGATTTGTCCGGGTATGGCTACACCTTC.

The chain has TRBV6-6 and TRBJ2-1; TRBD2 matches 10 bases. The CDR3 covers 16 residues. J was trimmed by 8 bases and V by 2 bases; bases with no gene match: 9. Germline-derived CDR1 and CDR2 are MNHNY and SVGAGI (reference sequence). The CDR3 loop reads CASSYAQREGRDEQFF. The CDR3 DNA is TGTGCCAGCAGTTACGCCCAGCGGGAGGGTCGCGATGAGCAGTTCTTC.